The clone carrying this T cell receptor (beta chain) was seen ten or more times. The antigen remains undetermined. With V trimmed by 5 bases and J by 0 bases, 6 bases remained unmatched. The CDR3 has 15 residues. CDR1 and CDR2 from the germline V gene are SGHVS and FNYEAQ. These data come from a study of T cell repertoires in cytomegalovirus infection. TCRdb reanalysed the reads using MiXCR and keeps one entry per CDR3 protein. The data show some 220,000 distinct CDR3 sequences, with 5% to 8.5% seen just once and 5.5% to 6.5% held by the top ten. Findings and limits, study-wide: The response measured ex vivo was dominated by TCR beta clonotypes (HLA-C-restricted and CMV-specific).

The sample consisted of PBMCs. J is TRBJ2-7 and V is TRBV7-6; 8 nucleotides agree with TRBD1. This receptor was taken from a human donor in good health (CMV status not recorded). Some clones in this sample may be carry-over from other donors' samples. This CDR3 is CASSPRTGSSYEQYF. In nucleotides, the CDR3 is TGTGCCAGCAGCCCACGGACAGGGAGCTCCTACGAGCAGTACTTC. The complete variable domain, with remaining parts taken from reference TRBV7-6 and TRBJ2-7, reads GAGVSQSPRYKVTKRGQDVALRCDPISGHVSLYWYRQALGQGPEFLTYFNYEAQQDKSGLPNDRFSAERPEGSISTLTIQRTEQRDSAMYRCASSPRTGSSYEQYFGPGTRLTVT.